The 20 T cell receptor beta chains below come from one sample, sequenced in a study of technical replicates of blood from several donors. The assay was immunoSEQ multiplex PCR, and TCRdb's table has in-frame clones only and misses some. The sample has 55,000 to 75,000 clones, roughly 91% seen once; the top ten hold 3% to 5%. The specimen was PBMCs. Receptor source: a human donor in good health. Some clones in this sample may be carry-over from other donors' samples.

The CDR3 loop reads CASRGGAVNTEAFF. The CDR3 region has the DNA TGTGCCAGTAGGGGGGGCGCCGTGAACACTGAAGCTTTCTTT. V is TRBV30 and J is TRBJ1-1; tentative D call: TRBD1 (6 bases). Germline-derived CDR1 and CDR2 are GTSNPN and SVGIG (reference sequence). This CDR3 has 14 residues. Trimming stripped 8 bases from V and 0 bases from J, with 16 bases between.

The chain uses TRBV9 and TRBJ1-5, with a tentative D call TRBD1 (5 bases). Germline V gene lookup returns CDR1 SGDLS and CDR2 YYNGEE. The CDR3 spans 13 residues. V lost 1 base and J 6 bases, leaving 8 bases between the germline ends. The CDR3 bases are TGTGCCAGCAGCGTATCAGGGATTCAGCCCCAGCATTTT. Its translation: CASSVSGIQPQHF.

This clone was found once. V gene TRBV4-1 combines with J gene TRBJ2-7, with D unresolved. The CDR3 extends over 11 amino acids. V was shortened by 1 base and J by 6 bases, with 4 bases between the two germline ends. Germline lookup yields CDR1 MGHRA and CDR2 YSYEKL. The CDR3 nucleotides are TGCGCCAGCAGCCAAGCTTCCGAGCAGTACTTC. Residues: CASSQASEQYF.

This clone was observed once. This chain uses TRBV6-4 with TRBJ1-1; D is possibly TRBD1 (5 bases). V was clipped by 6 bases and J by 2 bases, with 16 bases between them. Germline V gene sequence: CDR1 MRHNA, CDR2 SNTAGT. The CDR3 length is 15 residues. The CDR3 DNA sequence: TGTGCCAGCAGCCGGGAGATGGGGCATAACACTGAAGCTTTCTTT. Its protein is CASSREMGHNTEAFF.

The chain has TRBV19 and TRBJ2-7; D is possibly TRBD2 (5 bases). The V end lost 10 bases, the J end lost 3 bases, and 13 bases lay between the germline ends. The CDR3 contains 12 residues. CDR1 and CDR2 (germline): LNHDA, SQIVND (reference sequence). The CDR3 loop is CATSGPNYEQYF. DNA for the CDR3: TGTGCCACCAGCGGCCCGAACTACGAGCAGTACTTC.

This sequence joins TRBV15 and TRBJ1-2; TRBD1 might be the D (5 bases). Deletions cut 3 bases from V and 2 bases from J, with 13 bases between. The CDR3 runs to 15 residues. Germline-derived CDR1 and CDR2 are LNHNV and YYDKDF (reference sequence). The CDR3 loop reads CATSRDRTLNYGYTF. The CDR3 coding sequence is TGTGCCACCAGCAGGGATAGGACACTGAACTATGGCTACACCTTC.

CDR3 protein: CASSLVGGSTDTQYF. As DNA, the CDR3 is TGTGCCAGCAGCTTAGTGGGGGGGAGCACAGATACGCAGTATTTT. The chain couples TRBV7-9 to TRBJ2-3; 7 bases are shared with TRBD2. Germline V gene sequence: CDR1 SEHNR, CDR2 FQNEAQ (reference sequence). CDR3 size: 15 residues. V gave up 1 base and J gave up 0 bases; unmatched junction bases: 1.

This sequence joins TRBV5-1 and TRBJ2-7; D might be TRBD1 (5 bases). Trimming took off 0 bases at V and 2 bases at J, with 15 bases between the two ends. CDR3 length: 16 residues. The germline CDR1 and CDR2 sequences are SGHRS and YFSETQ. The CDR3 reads CASSLGSIGQAYEQYF. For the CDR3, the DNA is TGCGCCAGCAGCTTGGGAAGTATCGGACAAGCCTACGAGCAGTACTTC.

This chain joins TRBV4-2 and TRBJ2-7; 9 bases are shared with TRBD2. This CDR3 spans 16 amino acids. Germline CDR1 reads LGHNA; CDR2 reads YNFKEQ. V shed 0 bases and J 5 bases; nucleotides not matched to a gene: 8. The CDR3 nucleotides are TGTGCCAGCAGCCAAGATATCCTAGCGGGATGGGACGAGCAGTACTTC. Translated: CASSQDILAGWDEQYF.

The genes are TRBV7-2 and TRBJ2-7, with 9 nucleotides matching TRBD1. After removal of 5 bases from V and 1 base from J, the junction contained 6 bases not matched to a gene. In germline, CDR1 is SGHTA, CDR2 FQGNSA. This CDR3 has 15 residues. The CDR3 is CASSRRQGDSYEQYF. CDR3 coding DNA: TGTGCCAGCAGCCGTCGACAGGGGGATTCCTACGAGCAGTACTTC. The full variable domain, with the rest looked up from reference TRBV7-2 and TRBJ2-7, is GAGVSQSPSNKVTEKGKDVELRCDPISGHTALYWYRQSLGQGLEFLIYFQGNSAPDKSGLPSDRFSAERTGGSVSTLTIQRTQQEDSAVYLCASSRRQGDSYEQYFGPGTRLTVT.

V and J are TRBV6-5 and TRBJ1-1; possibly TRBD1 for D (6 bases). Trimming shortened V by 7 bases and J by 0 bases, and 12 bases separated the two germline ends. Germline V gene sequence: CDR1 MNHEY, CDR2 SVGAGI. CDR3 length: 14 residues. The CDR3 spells CASTEQGVNTEAFF. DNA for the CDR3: TGTGCCAGCACTGAACAGGGAGTGAACACTGAAGCTTTCTTT.

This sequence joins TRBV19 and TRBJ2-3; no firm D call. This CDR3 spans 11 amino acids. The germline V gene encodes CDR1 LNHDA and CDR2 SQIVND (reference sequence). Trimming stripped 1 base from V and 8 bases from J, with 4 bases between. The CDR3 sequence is CASSIGGTQYF. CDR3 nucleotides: TGTGCCAGTAGTATAGGAGGTACGCAGTATTTT. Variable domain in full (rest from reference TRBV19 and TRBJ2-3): DGGITQSPKYLFRKEGQNVTLSCEQNLNHDAMYWYRQDPGQGLRLIYYSQIVNDFQKGDIAEGYSVSREKKESFPLTVTSAQKNPTAFYLCASSIGGTQYFGPGTRLTVL.

This CDR3 reads CASRPQGFGNTIYF. The CDR3, as DNA: TGTGCCAGCAGGCCGCAGGGATTCGGAAACACCATATATTTT. The chain uses TRBV6-5 and TRBJ1-3; weak D call: TRBD1 (5 bases). Germline lookup yields CDR1 MNHEY and CDR2 SVGAGI. V shed 6 bases and J shed 4 bases, with 13 bases lying between them. The CDR3 consists of 14 residues.

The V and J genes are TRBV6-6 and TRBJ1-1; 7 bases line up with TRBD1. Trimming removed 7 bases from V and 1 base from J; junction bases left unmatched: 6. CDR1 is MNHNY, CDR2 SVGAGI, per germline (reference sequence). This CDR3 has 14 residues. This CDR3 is CASNHRGPNTEAFF. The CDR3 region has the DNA TGTGCCAGCAACCACAGGGGTCCGAACACTGAAGCTTTCTTT.

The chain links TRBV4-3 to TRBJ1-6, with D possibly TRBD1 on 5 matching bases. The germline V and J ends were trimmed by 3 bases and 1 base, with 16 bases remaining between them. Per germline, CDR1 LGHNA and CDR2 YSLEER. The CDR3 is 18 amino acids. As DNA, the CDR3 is TGCGCCAGCAGCCAGGAGGGGAGCAGGGAGTCCTATAATTCACCCCTCCACTTT. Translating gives CASSQEGSRESYNSPLHF.

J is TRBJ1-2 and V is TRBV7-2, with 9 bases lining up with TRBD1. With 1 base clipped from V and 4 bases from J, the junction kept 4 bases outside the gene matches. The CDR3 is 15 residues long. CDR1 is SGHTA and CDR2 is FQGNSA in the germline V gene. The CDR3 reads CASSLGQGVFYGYTF. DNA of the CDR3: TGTGCCAGCAGCTTAGGACAGGGGGTATTCTATGGCTACACCTTC.

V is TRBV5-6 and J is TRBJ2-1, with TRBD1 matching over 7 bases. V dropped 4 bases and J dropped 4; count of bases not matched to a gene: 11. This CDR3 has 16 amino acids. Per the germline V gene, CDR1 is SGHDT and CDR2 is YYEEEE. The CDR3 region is CASSRQGTLSYNEQFF. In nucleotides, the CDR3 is TGTGCCAGCAGCAGACAGGGAACCCTCTCGTACAATGAGCAGTTCTTC.

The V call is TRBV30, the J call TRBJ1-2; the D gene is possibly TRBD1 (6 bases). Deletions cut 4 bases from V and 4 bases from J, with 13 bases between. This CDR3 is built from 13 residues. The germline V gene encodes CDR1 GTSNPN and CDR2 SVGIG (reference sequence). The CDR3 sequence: CAWTNNRAYGYTF. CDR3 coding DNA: TGTGCCTGGACCAACAACAGGGCCTATGGCTACACCTTC. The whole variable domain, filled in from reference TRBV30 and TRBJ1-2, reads SQTIHQWPATLVQPVGSPLSLECTVEGTSNPNLYWYRQAAGRGLQLLFYSVGIGQISSEVPQNLSASRPQDRQFILSSKKLLLSDSGFYLCAWTNNRAYGYTFGSGTRLTVV.

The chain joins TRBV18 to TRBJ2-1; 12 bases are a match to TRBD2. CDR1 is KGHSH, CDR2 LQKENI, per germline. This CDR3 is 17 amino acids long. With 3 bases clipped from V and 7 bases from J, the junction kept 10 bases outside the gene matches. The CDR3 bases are TGTGCCAGCTCACCGAGCCAACTAGCGGGGGGACTAAATGAGCAGTTCTTC. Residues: CASSPSQLAGGLNEQFF.

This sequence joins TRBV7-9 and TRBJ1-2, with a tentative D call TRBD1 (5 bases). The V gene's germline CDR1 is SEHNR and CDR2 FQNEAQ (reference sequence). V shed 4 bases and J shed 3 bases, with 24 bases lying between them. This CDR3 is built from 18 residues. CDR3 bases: TGTGCCAGCAGCTCAGTAGTGGCCGAGACAGTGACAGACTATGGCTACACCTTC. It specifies CASSSVVAETVTDYGYTF. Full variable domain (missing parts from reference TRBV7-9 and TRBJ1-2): DTGVSQNPRHKITKRGQNVTFRCDPISEHNRLYWYRQTLGQGPEFLTYFQNEAQLEKSRLLSDRFSAERPKGSFSTLEIQRTEQGDSAMYLCASSSVVAETVTDYGYTFGSGTRLTVV.